This T cell receptor (beta chain) was sequenced in a study of T cells in Graves' hyperthyroidism and ophthalmopathy. Using more than 7.5 ml of fresh peripheral blood, PBMCs were prepared. Amplification targeted TCR beta CDR3 regions from RNA transcripts. Using the HTBI primer set, a first-round RT-PCR was run on the TCR CDR3. TCRdb passed the multiplex PCR reads through MiXCR, listing each CDR3 protein once. The table shows 600,000 or so distinct CDR3 sequences, with approximately 14% occurring only once. This clonotype originated in a woman aged 45-59 years with Graves' ophthalmopathy. Material for sequencing was blood.

This CDR3 is CASSEGGQLYGYTF. The CDR3 DNA is TGTGCCAGCAGTGAGGGGGGGCAGTTGTATGGCTACACCTTC. The chain links TRBV6-1 to TRBJ1-2; maybe TRBD1 (6 bases). The length of the CDR3 is 14 residues. Germline CDR1 is MNHNS and CDR2 is SASEGT. V was trimmed by 3 bases and J by 5 bases, leaving 13 bases between them.